The 22 T cell receptor beta chains below all came from one sample that was sequenced in a study of T cell clones after liver transplantation. The table came from immunoSEQ multiplex PCR; TCRdb's copy has only in-frame clones and leaves some out. In the table there are fewer than 85,000 clones, about four fifths of which are singletons. This specimen was CD4+ T cells from blood, taken 12 months after liver transplant. The receptors stem from a human patient who received a liver transplant. Some T cells may be transferred from the graft donor.

The J gene is TRBJ1-1, the V gene TRBV15; D may be TRBD1 (5 bases). V was pared by 5 bases and J by 11 bases, with 21 bases between. Germline CDR1 LNHNV, CDR2 YYDKDF (reference sequence). The CDR3 loop spans 14 amino acids. CDR3 nucleotide sequence: TGTGCCACCAGCCCACGCCAAACGGGGGGAGGGGCTTTCTTT. Its protein is CATSPRQTGGGAFF.

J is TRBJ2-1 and V is TRBV27; a weak D match, TRBD2 (6 bases). This CDR3 has 11 amino acids. Trimming stripped 5 bases from V and 13 bases from J, with 12 bases between. The germline V gene encodes CDR1 MNHEY and CDR2 SMNVEV (reference sequence). CDR3 in amino acids: CASSTTSDQFF. DNA of the CDR3: TGTGCCAGCAGTACGACTAGTGATCAGTTCTTC.

The chain is built from TRBV5-6 and TRBJ2-1, with 10 nucleotides matching TRBD2. There are 19 residues in the CDR3. The germline gives CDR1 SGHDT, CDR2 YYEEEE. Trimming at V came to 0 bases and at J to 4 bases, leaving 13 bases not matched to a gene. The CDR3 here is CASSLAKELLLAGYNEQFF. CDR3 bases: TGTGCCAGCAGCTTGGCGAAGGAGCTCTTACTAGCGGGGTACAATGAGCAGTTCTTC.

This chain connects TRBV18 to TRBJ1-5; 7 nucleotides align to TRBD1. Germline V gene sequence: CDR1 KGHSH, CDR2 LQKENI. The ends lost 3 bases at V and 1 base at J; junction bases unmatched: 12. CDR3 length equals 18 residues. The CDR3 DNA sequence: TGTGCCAGCTCACCCAGTTCAGGAGGGGGCCCAAGCAATCAGCCCCAGCATTTT. Encoded protein: CASSPSSGGGPSNQPQHF.

This clone was found once. The chain joins TRBV5-1 to TRBJ2-1; possibly TRBD2 for D (6 bases). CDR1 SGHRS and CDR2 YFSETQ come from the germline V gene. There are 15 residues in the CDR3. V lost 2 bases, J lost 3 bases, and 12 bases lay in between. DNA of the CDR3: TGCGCCAGCAGCTTTGGCGGGATTAGCTACAATGAGCAGTTCTTC. It is translated as CASSFGGISYNEQFF.

This clone was counted only a few times. The genes are TRBV7-3 and TRBJ1-1; D gene ambiguous. The length of the CDR3 is 13 residues. V shed 5 bases and J shed 1 base, with 8 bases lying between them. Per germline, CDR1 SGHTA and CDR2 FQGTGA. This CDR3 reads CASSPYKNTEAFF. The CDR3 DNA reads as TGTGCCAGCAGCCCCTACAAGAACACTGAAGCTTTCTTT.

Here the CDR3 reads CASDEGSSYEQYF. The CDR3 DNA is TGTGCCAGCGATGAGGGGAGCTCCTACGAGCAGTACTTC. This chain connects TRBV7-9 to TRBJ2-7; perhaps D is TRBD1 or TRBD2 (5 bases each). Germline-derived CDR1 and CDR2 are SEHNR and FQNEAQ (reference sequence). The length of the CDR3 is 13 residues. The germline V and J ends were trimmed by 8 bases and 0 bases, with 11 bases remaining between them.

Worth noting for this clone: The same CDR3 can be traced to other DNA sequences in this sample. The V gene is TRBV28, the J gene TRBJ1-1; D perhaps matches TRBD1 (6 bases). V was shortened by 5 bases and J by 4 bases, with 11 bases between the two germline ends. Germline CDR1 and CDR2: MDHEN and SYDVKM. This CDR3 has 13 amino acids. The CDR3 is CASSLSGVTEAFF. The CDR3 DNA reads TGTGCCAGCAGTCTCTCAGGGGTCACTGAAGCTTTCTTT.

The CDR3 here is CASKRGTSTYEQYF. CDR3 nucleotide sequence: TGTGCCAGTAAGAGGGGGACTAGTACCTACGAGCAGTACTTC. This chain connects TRBV19 to TRBJ2-7; 8 bases agree with TRBD2. The CDR3 contains 14 residues. The V segment lost 7 bases and the J segment 2 bases; nucleotides outside the gene matches: 7. From germline, CDR1 is LNHDA and CDR2 SQIVND (reference sequence).

As for this clone: Other DNA sequences in this sample translate to the same CDR3. The V call is TRBV10-3, the J call TRBJ1-1; D ambiguous. V was pared by 0 bases and J by 0 bases, with 8 bases between. The CDR3 is 15 amino acids. In germline, CDR1 is ENHRY, CDR2 SYGVKD. CDR3 loop: CAISESQDLNTEAFF. DNA of the CDR3: TGTGCCATCAGTGAGTCTCAGGATCTGAACACTGAAGCTTTCTTT.

This chain connects TRBV6-5 to TRBJ2-4; 8 bases agree with TRBD1. This CDR3 has 13 amino acids. Trimming took 4 bases from V and 9 from J; bases not matched to a gene: 5. Germline lookup yields CDR1 MNHEY and CDR2 SVGAGI. CDR3 region: CASSSRTGGIQYF. The CDR3, as DNA: TGTGCCAGCAGTTCGAGAACAGGGGGCATTCAGTACTTC.

This clone came up once. The gene calls are TRBV2 and TRBJ2-3, with D tentatively TRBD2 (6 bases). Germline-derived CDR1 and CDR2 are SNHLY and FYNNEI. The V and J ends lost 6 bases and 1 base respectively, with 11 bases between them. This CDR3 comprises 14 residues. Here the CDR3 reads CASSGSRGTDTQYF. CDR3 nucleotide sequence: TGTGCCAGCAGCGGGAGTAGGGGCACAGATACGCAGTATTTT.

The rearrangement uses TRBV29-1 and TRBJ1-1; D gene ambiguous. Germline loops: CDR1 SQVTM, CDR2 ANQGSEA. V was pared by 4 bases and J by 2 bases, with 11 bases between. The CDR3 is made up of 13 amino acids. CDR3 DNA sequence: TGCAGCGTTGTCGTGCAGGTTAACACTGAAGCTTTCTTT. Translated: CSVVVQVNTEAFF.

As DNA, the CDR3 is TGTGCCAGTCGGAGCCAGACAGGGATGAACACTGAAGCTTTCTTT. Protein product: CASRSQTGMNTEAFF. This chain joins TRBV19 and TRBJ1-1, with 7 nucleotides matching TRBD1. Germline V lookup: CDR1 LNHDA, CDR2 SQIVND (reference sequence). The CDR3 has 15 residues. The junction had 9 bases not matched to a gene; V was cut back by 8 bases and J by 0 bases.

The V and J genes are TRBV28 and TRBJ1-3; possibly TRBD1 for D (6 bases). V was clipped by 2 bases and J by 4 bases, with 9 bases between them. This CDR3 comprises 14 residues. The germline V gene has CDR1 MDHEN and CDR2 SYDVKM. The CDR3 DNA is TGTGCCAGCAGTTTAAACAGGGTAGGAAACACCATATATTTT. Protein sequence: CASSLNRVGNTIYF.

A few counts support this clone. The V call is TRBV25-1, the J call TRBJ1-2, with D hard to call. Germline values: CDR1 MGHDK, CDR2 SYGVNS. V lost 0 bases, J lost 7 bases, and 0 bases lay in between. There are 10 residues in the CDR3. Here the CDR3 DNA reads TGTGCCAGCAGTGAATATGGCTACACCTTC. This translates into CASSEYGYTF.

The gene calls are TRBV5-4 and TRBJ2-1; D possibly corresponds to TRBD2 (6 bases). The CDR3 spans 14 residues. Germline loops: CDR1 SGHNT, CDR2 YYREEE (reference sequence). The V gene lost 4 bases and the J gene lost 5 bases, with 13 bases spanning the gap. CDR3 region: CASSPRDWNNEQFF. The CDR3 nucleotides are TGTGCCAGCAGCCCGCGGGACTGGAACAATGAGCAGTTCTTC.

The chain joins TRBV29-1 to TRBJ1-1; 9 positions agree with TRBD1. Germline V lookup: CDR1 SQVTM, CDR2 ANQGSEA. After removal of 7 bases from V and 5 bases from J, the junction contained 8 bases not matched to a gene. The CDR3 is made up of 13 amino acids. CDR3 sequence: CSDSQGARTEAFF. CDR3 nucleotide sequence: TGCAGCGACTCACAGGGGGCGAGGACTGAAGCTTTCTTT. Full variable domain (outside the CDR3, taken from reference TRBV29-1 and TRBJ1-1): SAVISQKPSRDICQRGTSLTIQCQVDSQVTMMFWYRQQPGQSLTLIATANQGSEATYESGFVIDKFPISRPNLTFSTLTVSNMSPEDSSIYLCSDSQGARTEAFFGQGTRLTVV.

This chain uses TRBV5-1 with TRBJ2-3; D unclear. Germline CDR1 and CDR2: SGHRS and YFSETQ. The CDR3 extends over 14 amino acids. The V gene lost 0 bases and the J gene lost 4 bases, with 9 bases spanning the gap. CDR3 residues: CASSLDPTPDTQYF. The CDR3 nucleotides are TGCGCCAGCAGCTTGGACCCAACCCCAGATACGCAGTATTTT.

J is TRBJ1-5 and V is TRBV28; the match to TRBD1 covers 7 bases. V trimming: 4 bases; J trimming: 3 bases; junction bases outside the gene matches: 12. Germline V gene sequence: CDR1 MDHEN, CDR2 SYDVKM. CDR3 length: 17 residues. The CDR3 DNA is TGTGCCAGCAGTTCAACCTGGACAGGAGGGTTCAATCAGCCCCAGCATTTT. Residues: CASSSTWTGGFNQPQHF.

The rearrangement links TRBV28 to TRBJ1-1; no definite D call. The CDR3 sequence is 13 residues long. V dropped 6 bases and J dropped 6 bases, with 14 bases sitting between them. The germline gives CDR1 MDHEN, CDR2 SYDVKM. The CDR3, as DNA: TGTGCCAGCAGGATAACCCCAGGCCCTGAAGCTTTCTTT. Translating it yields CASRITPGPEAFF. Together with reference TRBV28 and TRBJ1-1, the CDR3 gives the full variable domain: DVKVTQSSRYLVKRTGEKVFLECVQDMDHENMFWYRQDPGLGLRLIYFSYDVKMKEKGDIPEGYSVSREKKERFSLILESASTNQTSMYLCASRITPGPEAFFGQGTRLTVV.

The chain is built from TRBV18 and TRBJ2-6; tentative D call: TRBD1 (6 bases). Trimming took 3 bases from V and 0 from J, leaving 12 bases between them. The CDR3 consists of 17 residues. CDR1 and CDR2 from the germline V gene are KGHSH and LQKENI. CDR3 residues: CASSPVTGRSGANVLTF. Here the CDR3 DNA reads TGTGCCAGCTCACCGGTGACAGGTCGCTCTGGGGCCAACGTCCTGACTTTC.